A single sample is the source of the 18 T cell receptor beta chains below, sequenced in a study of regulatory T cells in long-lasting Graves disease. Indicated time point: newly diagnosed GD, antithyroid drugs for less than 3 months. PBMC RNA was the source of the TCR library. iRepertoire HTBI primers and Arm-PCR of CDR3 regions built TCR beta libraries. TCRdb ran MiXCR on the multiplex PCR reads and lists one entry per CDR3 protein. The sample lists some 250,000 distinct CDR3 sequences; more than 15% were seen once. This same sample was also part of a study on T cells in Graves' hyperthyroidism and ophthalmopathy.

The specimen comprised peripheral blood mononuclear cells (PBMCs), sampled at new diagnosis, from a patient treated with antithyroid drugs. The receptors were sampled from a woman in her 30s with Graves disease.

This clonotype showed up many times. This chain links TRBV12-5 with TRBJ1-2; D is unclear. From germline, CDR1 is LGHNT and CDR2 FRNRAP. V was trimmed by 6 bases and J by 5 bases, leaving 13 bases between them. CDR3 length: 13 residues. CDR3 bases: TGTGCTAGTGGCCGGAGCAGTCTTTATGGCTACACCTTC. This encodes CASGRSSLYGYTF.

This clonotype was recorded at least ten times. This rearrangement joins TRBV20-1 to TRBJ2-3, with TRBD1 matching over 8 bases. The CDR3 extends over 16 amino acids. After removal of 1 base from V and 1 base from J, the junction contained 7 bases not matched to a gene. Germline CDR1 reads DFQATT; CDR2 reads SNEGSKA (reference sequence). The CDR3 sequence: CSARAPQGAGTDTQYF. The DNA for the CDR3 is TGCAGTGCTAGAGCCCCCCAGGGGGCAGGCACAGATACGCAGTATTTT.

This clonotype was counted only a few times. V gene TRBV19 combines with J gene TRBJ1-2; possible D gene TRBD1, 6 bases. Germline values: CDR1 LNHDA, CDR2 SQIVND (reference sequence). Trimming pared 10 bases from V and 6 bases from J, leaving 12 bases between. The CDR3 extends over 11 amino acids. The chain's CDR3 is CAIRGQNGYTF. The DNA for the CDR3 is TGTGCCATCCGGGGACAAAATGGCTACACCTTC. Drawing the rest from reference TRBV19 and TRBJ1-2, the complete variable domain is DGGITQSPKYLFRKEGQNVTLSCEQNLNHDAMYWYRQDPGQGLRLIYYSQIVNDFQKGDIAEGYSVSREKKESFPLTVTSAQKNPTAFYLCAIRGQNGYTFGSGTRLTVV.

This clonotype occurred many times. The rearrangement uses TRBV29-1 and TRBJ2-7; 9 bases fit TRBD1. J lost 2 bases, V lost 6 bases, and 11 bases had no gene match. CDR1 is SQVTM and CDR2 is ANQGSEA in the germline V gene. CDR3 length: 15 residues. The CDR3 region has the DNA TGCAGCGTCAAACGGGACAGGGAAAAGCCCTACGAGCAGTACTTC. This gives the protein CSVKRDREKPYEQYF.

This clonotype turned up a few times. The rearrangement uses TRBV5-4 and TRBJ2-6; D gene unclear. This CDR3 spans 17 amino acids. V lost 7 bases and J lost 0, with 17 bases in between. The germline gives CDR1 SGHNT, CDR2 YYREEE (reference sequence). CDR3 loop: CASGDGRLSSGANVLTF. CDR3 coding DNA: TGTGCCAGCGGCGACGGCCGTCTGAGCTCTGGGGCCAACGTCCTGACTTTC.

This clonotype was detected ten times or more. The CDR3 loop is CASSILRGTGETQYF. CDR3 DNA: TGTGCCAGTAGTATACTCCGGGGGACGGGGGAGACCCAGTACTTC. V gene TRBV19 combines with J gene TRBJ2-5; D might be TRBD2 (6 bases). CDR1 and CDR2 from the germline V gene are LNHDA and SQIVND (reference sequence). The CDR3 consists of 15 residues. Trimming removed 2 bases from V and 5 bases from J, with 15 bases in between.

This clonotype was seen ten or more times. DNA for the CDR3: TGCGCCAGCAGAGTTCGGGACCCCTACGAGCAGTACTTC. Translated: CASRVRDPYEQYF. The rearrangement uses TRBV5-1 and TRBJ2-7, with D perhaps TRBD1 or TRBD2 (5 bases each). CDR3 length equals 13 residues. The germline V gene has CDR1 SGHRS and CDR2 YFSETQ. Deletions cut 5 bases from V and 2 bases from J, with 11 bases between. The complete variable domain, with remaining parts taken from reference TRBV5-1 and TRBJ2-7, reads KAGVTQTPRYLIKTRGQQVTLSCSPISGHRSVSWYQQTPGQGLQFLFEYFSETQRNKGNFPGRFSGRQFSNSRSEMNVSTLELGDSALYLCASRVRDPYEQYFGPGTRLTVT.

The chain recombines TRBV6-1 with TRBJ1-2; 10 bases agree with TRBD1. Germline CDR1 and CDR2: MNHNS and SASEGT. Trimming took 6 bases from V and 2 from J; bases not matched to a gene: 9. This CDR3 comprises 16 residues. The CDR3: CASSQRQGARNYGYTF. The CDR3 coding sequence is TGTGCCAGCAGCCAGAGACAGGGGGCGAGGAACTATGGCTACACCTTC.

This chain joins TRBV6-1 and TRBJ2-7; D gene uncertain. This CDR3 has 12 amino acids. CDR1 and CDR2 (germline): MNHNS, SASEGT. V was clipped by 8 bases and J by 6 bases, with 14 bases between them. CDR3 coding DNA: TGTGCCAGCTCAAAAATGGGTGGCGAGCAGTACTTC. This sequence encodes CASSKMGGEQYF.

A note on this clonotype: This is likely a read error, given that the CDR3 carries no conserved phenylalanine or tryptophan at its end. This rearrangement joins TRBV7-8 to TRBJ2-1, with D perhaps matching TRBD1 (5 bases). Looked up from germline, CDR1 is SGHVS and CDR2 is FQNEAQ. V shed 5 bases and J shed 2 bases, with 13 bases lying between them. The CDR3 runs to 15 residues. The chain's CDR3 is CASSPTRGTYNEQFV. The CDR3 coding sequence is TGTGCCAGCAGCCCTACAAGGGGAACCTACAATGAGCAGTTCGTC.

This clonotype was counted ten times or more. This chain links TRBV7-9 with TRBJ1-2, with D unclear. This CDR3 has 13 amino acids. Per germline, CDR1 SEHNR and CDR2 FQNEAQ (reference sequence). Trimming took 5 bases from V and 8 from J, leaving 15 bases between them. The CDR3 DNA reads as TGTGCCAGCAGCCTGGACCAACGAGGAGGCTACACCTTC. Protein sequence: CASSLDQRGGYTF. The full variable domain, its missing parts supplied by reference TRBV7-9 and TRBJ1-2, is DTGVSQNPRHKITKRGQNVTFRCDPISEHNRLYWYRQTLGQGPEFLTYFQNEAQLEKSRLLSDRFSAERPKGSFSTLEIQRTEQGDSAMYLCASSLDQRGGYTFGSGTRLTVV.

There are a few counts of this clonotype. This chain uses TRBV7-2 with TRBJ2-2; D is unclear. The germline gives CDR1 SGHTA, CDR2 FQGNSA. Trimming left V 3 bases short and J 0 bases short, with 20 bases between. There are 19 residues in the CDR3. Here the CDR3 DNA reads TGTGCCAGCAGCTTGAGGCGGCCCGGGCGAATCGCGAACACCGGGGAGCTGTTTTTT. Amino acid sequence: CASSLRRPGRIANTGELFF.

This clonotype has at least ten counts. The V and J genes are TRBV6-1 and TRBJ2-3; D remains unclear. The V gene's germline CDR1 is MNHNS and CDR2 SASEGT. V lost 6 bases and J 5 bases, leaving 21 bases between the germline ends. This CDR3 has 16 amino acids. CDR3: CASSPQSLLDGDTQYF. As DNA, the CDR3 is TGTGCCAGCAGCCCACAATCCCTTTTGGACGGAGATACGCAGTATTTT.

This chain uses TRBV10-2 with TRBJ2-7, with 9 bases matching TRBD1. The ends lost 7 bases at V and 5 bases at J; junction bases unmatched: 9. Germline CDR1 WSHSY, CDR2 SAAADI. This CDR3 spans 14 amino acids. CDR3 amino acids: CASNGDRDIHEQYF. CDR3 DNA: TGCGCCAGCAACGGGGACAGGGATATCCACGAGCAGTACTTC.

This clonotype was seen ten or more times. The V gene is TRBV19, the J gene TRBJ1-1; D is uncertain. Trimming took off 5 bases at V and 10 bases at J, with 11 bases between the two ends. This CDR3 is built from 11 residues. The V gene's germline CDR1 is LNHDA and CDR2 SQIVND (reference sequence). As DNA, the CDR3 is TGTGCCAGTAGTGTCACCAACACAGCTTTCTTT. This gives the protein CASSVTNTAFF.

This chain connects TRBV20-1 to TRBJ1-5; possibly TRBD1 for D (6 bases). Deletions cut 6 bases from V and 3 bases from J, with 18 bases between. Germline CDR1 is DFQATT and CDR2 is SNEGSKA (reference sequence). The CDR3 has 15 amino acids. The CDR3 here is CSAPIGGGPNQPQHF. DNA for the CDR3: TGCAGTGCCCCAATCGGGGGGGGCCCCAATCAGCCCCAGCATTTT.

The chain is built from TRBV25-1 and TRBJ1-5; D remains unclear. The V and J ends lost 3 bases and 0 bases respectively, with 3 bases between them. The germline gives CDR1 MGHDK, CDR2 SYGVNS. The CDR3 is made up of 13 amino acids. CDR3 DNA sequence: TGTGCCAGCAGTGATCATAGCAATCAGCCCCAGCATTTT. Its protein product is CASSDHSNQPQHF.

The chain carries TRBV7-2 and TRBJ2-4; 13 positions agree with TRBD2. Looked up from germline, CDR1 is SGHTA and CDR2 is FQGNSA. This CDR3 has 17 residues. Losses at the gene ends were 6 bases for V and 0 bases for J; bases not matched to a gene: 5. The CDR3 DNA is TGTGCCAGCAGTTGGACTAGCGGGGGCTTAGCCAAAAACATTCAGTACTTC. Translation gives CASSWTSGGLAKNIQYF.